This is a list of T cell receptor beta chains from one sample in a study of PD-1 blockade in classical Hodgkin lymphoma. Profiling relied on immunoSEQ multiplex PCR, and the TCRdb table lists in-frame clones only, not all of them. This table has 60,000 or so clones, around nine tenths appearing once. The specimen was peripheral blood mononuclear cells (PBMCs), collected at baseline. The receptors shown here come from a human donor with classical Hodgkin lymphoma. Each CDR3 is given with its conserved first and last residue. D genes are given only for firm matches. Rows give clone size only sometimes, using once, few, many, or a class for an expanded clone.

d_call j_call clone_size v_call cdr3_aa cdr3_nt
. TRBJ2-3 . TRBV5-1 CASSLGGLGTDTQYF TGCGCCAGCAGCTTGGGGGGGCTTGGCACAGATACGCAGTATTTT
TRBD2 TRBJ2-1 . TRBV10-3 CAISEPTSGHYNEQFF TGTGCCATCAGTGAGCCAACTAGCGGGCACTACAATGAGCAGTTCTTC
TRBD2 TRBJ2-1 . TRBV9 CASSVGLAGGGNEQFF TGTGCCAGCAGCGTAGGACTAGCGGGGGGCGGGAATGAGCAGTTCTTC
. TRBJ1-2 few TRBV28 CASSLQGVNYGYTF TGTGCCAGCAGTTTACAGGGTGTAAACTATGGCTACACCTTC
. TRBJ2-5 . TRBV19 CASSIDTAGTQYF TGTGCCAGTAGTATTGACACCGCGGGTACCCAGTACTTC
. TRBJ1-5 . TRBV18 CASSRDPPNQPQHF TGTGCCAGCTCACGCGACCCACCCAATCAGCCCCAGCATTTT
. TRBJ2-2 . TRBV19 CASSMGGPSPGLFF TGTGCCAGTAGTATGGGCGGGCCCTCCCCCGGGTTGTTTTTT
TRBD1 TRBJ2-6 . TRBV5-4 CASSLEGTGGTGANVLTF TGTGCCAGCAGCTTGGAGGGGACAGGGGGTACTGGGGCCAACGTCCTGACTTTC
TRBD2 TRBJ2-3 . TRBV18 CASSPRSGGGPGTQYF TGTGCCAGCTCACCCAGGTCCGGGGGGGGTCCCGGTACGCAGTATTTT
. TRBJ2-1 once TRBV28 CASSLPMVYNEQFF TGTGCCAGCAGTTTACCTATGGTGTACAATGAGCAGTTCTTC
. TRBJ1-4 . TRBV18 CASSPDTGIQFF TGTGCCAGCTCCCCAGATACAGGGATTCAGTTTTTT
. TRBJ2-7 . TRBV19 CASSTGTTTYEQYF TGTGCCAGTAGTACCGGGACAACGACCTACGAGCAGTACTTC
TRBD1 TRBJ2-7 . TRBV27 CASSSPRRKQGGYEQYF TGTGCCAGCAGTTCCCCCCGCCGCAAACAGGGGGGCTACGAGCAGTACTTC
TRBD1 TRBJ2-5 once TRBV18 CASSDRGLTETQYF TGTGCCAGCTCGGACAGGGGGCTTACGGAGACCCAGTACTTC
. TRBJ1-2 . TRBV6-1 CASRRTTVGGYTF TGTGCCAGCCGAAGGACAACGGTGGGCGGCTACACCTTC
TRBD2 TRBJ2-1 . TRBV4-2 CASSRLLGLAGIHEQFF TGTGCCAGCAGCCGATTACTCGGACTAGCGGGAATCCATGAGCAGTTCTTC
. TRBJ1-6 . TRBV28 CASQGHINSPLHF TGTGCCAGCCAAGGACACATTAATTCACCCCTCCACTTT
. TRBJ1-3 . TRBV27 CASSFRGGNTIYF TGTGCCAGCAGTTTTCGGGGGGGAAACACCATATATTTT
TRBD1 TRBJ2-5 . TRBV6-5 CASSWGQWQETQYF TGTGCCAGCAGTTGGGGACAGTGGCAAGAGACCCAGTACTTC
. TRBJ2-7 . TRBV19 CASSMGTSFYEQYF TGTGCCAGTAGTATGGGGACGTCCTTCTACGAGCAGTACTTC
TRBD2 TRBJ2-1 . TRBV9 CASSSGSYNEQFF TGTGCCAGCAGCAGCGGGAGCTACAATGAGCAGTTCTTC
TRBD2 TRBJ2-7 . TRBV18 CASSPRTSGIPRSSYEQYF TGTGCCAGCTCACCTCGGACTAGCGGGATTCCAAGGAGCTCCTACGAGCAGTACTTC
. TRBJ2-7 . TRBV19 CASSIGQGGYEQYF TGTGCCAGTAGTATAGGGCAGGGAGGCTACGAGCAGTACTTC
. TRBJ2-7 . TRBV7-2 CASSLVGGTVAYEQYF TGTGCCAGCAGCTTAGTGGGGGGGACAGTCGCGTACGAGCAGTACTTC
TRBD2 TRBJ2-7 . TRBV18 CASSPKTSGDAYEQYF TGTGCCAGCTCACCGAAAACTAGCGGGGATGCGTACGAGCAGTACTTC
. TRBJ2-2 once TRBV5-8 CASSRRGGTGLNTGELFF TGTGCCAGCAGCCGGAGGGGTGGAACAGGATTGAACACCGGGGAGCTGTTTTTT
. TRBJ2-1 . TRBV6-8 CASSSWERYNEQFF TGTGCCAGCAGTTCGTGGGAGAGGTACAATGAGCAGTTCTTC
. TRBJ1-1 once TRBV27 CASSLGGQAFF TGTGCCAGCAGTTTAGGGGGCCAAGCTTTCTTT
TRBD1 TRBJ1-2 . TRBV10-3 CAITGDRNYGYTF TGTGCCATCACGGGGGACAGGAACTATGGCTACACCTTC
. TRBJ2-7 . TRBV4-1 CASSQAFTSRASYEQYF TGCGCCAGCAGCCAAGCGTTTACATCAAGGGCGTCCTACGAGCAGTACTTC
. TRBJ2-1 . TRBV6-5 CASTLLGSNEQFF TGTGCCAGCACTCTCCTAGGAAGCAATGAGCAGTTCTTC
TRBD1 TRBJ1-2 . TRBV6-1 CASSWDRTYGYTF TGTGCCAGCAGTTGGGACAGGACTTATGGCTACACCTTC
. TRBJ2-7 . TRBV18 CASSQGGQIYEQYF TGTGCCAGCTCACAAGGAGGACAGATATACGAGCAGTACTTC
TRBD2 TRBJ2-1 . TRBV9 CASSPGTSGTYNEQFF TGTGCCAGCAGCCCTGGGACTAGCGGGACCTACAATGAGCAGTTCTTC
. TRBJ2-5 . TRBV6-5 CASSYGETQYF TGTGCCAGCAGTTACGGCGAGACCCAGTACTTC